This TCR beta chain came from a study of PD-1 blockade in mismatch repair-deficient tumors. Germline CDR1 is SSHAT and CDR2 is FNYEAQ (reference sequence). This CDR3 has 15 residues. To note about this clone: The germline gene is not matched at one end of the junction; a read error may be the cause.

Sequencing used immunoSEQ multiplex PCR; TCRdb keeps in-frame clones, though not all of them. Of more than 90,000 clones listed, more than 60% were seen once; the top ten hold about 5.1%. The starting material was peripheral blood, obtained more than 58 weeks after starting pembrolizumab. This sequence was found in an adult with mismatch repair-deficient cancer. This chain links TRBV7-7 with TRBJ2-5; the D gene could be TRBD1 or TRBD2 (7 bases each). CDR3 DNA sequence: TGTGCTAGCAGCTTTACGACAGGGAGGGAAGAGACCCAGTACTTC. As protein: CASSFTTGREETQYF.